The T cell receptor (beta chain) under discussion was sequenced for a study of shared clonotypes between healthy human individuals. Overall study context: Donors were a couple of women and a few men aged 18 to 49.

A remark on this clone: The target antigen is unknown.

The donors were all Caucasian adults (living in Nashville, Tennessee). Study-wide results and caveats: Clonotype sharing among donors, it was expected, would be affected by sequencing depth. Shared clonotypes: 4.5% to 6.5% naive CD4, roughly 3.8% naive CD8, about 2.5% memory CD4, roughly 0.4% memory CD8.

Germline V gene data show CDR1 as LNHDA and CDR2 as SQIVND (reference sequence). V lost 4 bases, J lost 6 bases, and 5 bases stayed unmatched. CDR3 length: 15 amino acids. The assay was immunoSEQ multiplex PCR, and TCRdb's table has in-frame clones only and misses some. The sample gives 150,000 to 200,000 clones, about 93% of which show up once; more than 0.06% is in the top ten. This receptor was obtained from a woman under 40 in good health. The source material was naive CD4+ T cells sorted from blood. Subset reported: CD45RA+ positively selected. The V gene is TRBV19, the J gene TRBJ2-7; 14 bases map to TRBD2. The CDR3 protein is CASSRGTSGSGEQYF. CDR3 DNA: TGTGCCAGTAGTAGAGGGACTAGCGGGAGTGGCGAGCAGTACTTC.